The rows below give T cell receptor beta chains drawn from one sample of a study of HIV-infected patients and healthy controls. One entry per CDR3 protein, called by TCRdb with MiXCR from the 5' RACE reads. The sample lists 70,000 or so distinct CDR3 sequences; approximately 16% were seen once. Sequencing was carried out using CD4+ T cells from blood. Receptors originate from a human donor in good health. The CDR3 runs from the conserved cysteine through the conserved F or W. The D gene is left open where the match is weak. A row's size may be missing; if present it is once, few, many or a size class.

j_call d_call v_call clone_size cdr3_aa cdr3_nt
TRBJ1-4 TRBD1 TRBV2 few CASSDFATTGNEKLFF TGTGCCAGCAGTGATTTCGCCACGACAGGGAACGAAAAACTGTTTTTT
TRBJ2-7 TRBD2 TRBV7-2 many CASSLGGGAREQYF TGTGCCAGCAGCTTAGGCGGGGGGGCCCGCGAGCAGTACTTC
TRBJ2-5 NA TRBV2 few CASSGRLVQETQYF TGTGCCAGCAGTGGCCGACTGGTCCAAGAGACCCAGTACTTC
TRBJ2-3 NA TRBV28 many CATAGAFGQPPWDTQYF TGTGCTACGGCAGGGGCTTTTGGGCAACCCCCATGGGATACGCAGTATTTT
TRBJ1-1 NA TRBV29-1 many CSVGSRNTEAFF TGCAGCGTTGGGTCCCGGAACACTGAAGCTTTCTTT
TRBJ1-4 NA TRBV5-4 NA CASSLVGGRNEKLFF TGTGCCAGCAGCTTGGTCGGCGGAAGAAATGAAAAACTGTTTTTT
TRBJ1-4 NA TRBV15 NA CATRRDRSRLEKLFF TGTGCCACCAGGAGAGATCGCTCCCGGCTCGAAAAACTGTTTTTT
TRBJ2-3 TRBD2 TRBV7-8 NA CASKGGLAALSPTDTQYF TGTGCCAGCAAGGGAGGACTAGCGGCCTTATCTCCCACAGATACGCAGTATTTT
TRBJ2-3 NA TRBV6-5 few CASSTGLGDLITDTQYF TGTGCCAGCAGTACAGGGTTAGGAGACCTAATCACAGATACGCAGTATTTT
TRBJ1-1 NA TRBV30 few CAWNGNTEAFF TGTGCCTGGAATGGGAATACTGAAGCTTTCTTT
TRBJ1-4 TRBD1 TRBV19 NA CASSIPGTGGEKLFF TGTGCCAGTAGTATCCCCGGGACAGGGGGTGAAAAACTGTTTTTT
TRBJ2-1 TRBD2 TRBV7-9 once CASGLHGGNEQFF TGTGCCAGCGGTCTCCACGGGGGGAATGAGCAGTTCTTC
TRBJ2-3 NA TRBV29-1 few CSEAGPGTDTQYF TGCAGCGAGGCGGGACCCGGCACAGATACGCAGTATTTT
TRBJ2-1 NA TRBV20-1 NA CSAVQSSEFF TGCAGTGCTGTCCAGTCAAGTGAGTTCTTC
TRBJ1-1 NA TRBV9 many CASSNGYGEAFF TGTGCCAGCAGTAATGGGTATGGTGAAGCTTTCTTT
TRBJ2-7 NA TRBV28 many CASTRGQGEQYF TGTGCCAGCACCCGGGGGCAGGGCGAGCAGTACTTC
TRBJ2-3 NA TRBV6-2/TRBV6-3 few CASSYQQGTDTQYF TGTGCCAGCAGTTATCAACAAGGGACAGATACGCAGTATTTT
TRBJ1-1 TRBD1 TRBV5-5 NA CASSPDRPGVFF TGTGCCAGCAGCCCGGACAGGCCCGGGGTTTTCTTT
TRBJ2-3 TRBD2 TRBV7-3 few CASRLNGGPTSGRDTQYF TGTGCCAGCAGACTTAATGGAGGGCCGACTAGCGGGAGAGATACGCAGTATTTT
TRBJ2-7 TRBD2 TRBV3-1 few CASSLSSGGSYEQYF TGTGCCAGCAGCCTCTCCAGCGGGGGTTCCTACGAGCAGTACTTC
TRBJ1-6 NA TRBV5-6 many CASSLVGSNSPLHF TGTGCCAGCAGCTTGGTCGGCAGTAATTCACCCCTCCACTTT
TRBJ2-7 NA TRBV5-6 NA CASSLKNLYEQYF TGTGCCAGCAGCTTGAAGAATTTGTACGAGCAGTACTTC
TRBJ1-1 TRBD1 TRBV18 few CASSPLGQEAFF TGTGCCAGCTCACCCCTGGGACAGGAAGCTTTCTTT
TRBJ1-6 NA TRBV6-1 few CASVRHQLNDNSPLHF TGTGCCAGCGTACGGCACCAACTTAATGATAATTCACCCCTCCACTTT
TRBJ1-3 NA TRBV5-1 many CASGEGDSGNTIYF TGCGCCAGCGGCGAGGGGGACTCTGGAAACACCATATATTTT
TRBJ2-7 TRBD2 TRBV6-2/TRBV6-3 many CASLGLAAYEQYF TGTGCCAGCCTGGGACTAGCGGCGTACGAGCAGTACTTC
TRBJ1-4 NA TRBV29-1 few CSVAAVATNEKLFF TGCAGCGTCGCCGCAGTTGCAACTAATGAAAAACTGTTTTTT
TRBJ1-2 TRBD1 TRBV4-2 NA CASSPTGTGFDYGYTF TGTGCCAGCAGCCCTACAGGGACAGGGTTCGACTATGGCTACACCTTC
TRBJ2-2 TRBD1 TRBV6-6 few CASSYSPPRQGRTGELFF TGTGCCAGCAGTTACTCCCCGCCCCGACAGGGGAGGACCGGGGAGCTGTTTTTT
TRBJ2-3 NA TRBV6-5 few CASSYSGADTQYF TGTGCCAGCAGTTACTCGGGCGCAGATACGCAGTATTTT
TRBJ2-1 NA TRBV29-1 few CSVLDRLGNEQFF TGCAGCGTTTTGGACCGCCTAGGCAATGAGCAGTTCTTC
TRBJ1-5 TRBD1 TRBV20-1 NA CSARDRGRDFQPQHF TGCAGTGCTCGGGACAGGGGGCGCGATTTCCAGCCCCAGCATTTT
TRBJ2-3 TRBD1 TRBV4-3 NA CASSQATRGRDTQYF TGCGCCAGCAGCCAGGCTACCAGGGGGCGGGATACGCAGTATTTT
TRBJ2-2 NA TRBV12-3/TRBV12-4 many CASRIAGQINTGELFF TGTGCCAGCAGAATCGCGGGACAGATAAACACCGGGGAGCTGTTTTTT
TRBJ1-1 NA TRBV20-1 few CSASLQTNTEAFF TGCAGTGCTAGTTTGCAGACTAACACTGAAGCTTTCTTT
TRBJ2-5 NA TRBV5-5 many CASTFGTQETQYF TGTGCCAGCACCTTCGGGACCCAAGAGACCCAGTACTTC
TRBJ2-1 NA TRBV14 few CASSPPGGWQFF TGTGCCAGCAGCCCACCGGGGGGCTGGCAGTTCTTC
TRBJ2-1 NA TRBV24-1 many CATSDTGTDNEQFF TGTGCCACCAGTGACACCGGGACGGACAATGAGCAGTTCTTC
TRBJ2-7 NA TRBV6-2/TRBV6-3 many CASSMGNEQYF TGTGCCAGCAGCATGGGCAACGAGCAGTACTTC
TRBJ2-4 NA TRBV5-5 once CASTEKGKNIQYF TGTGCCAGCACCGAGAAAGGCAAAAACATTCAGTACTTC
TRBJ1-6 TRBD1 TRBV6-5 many CASSYGGTGTSPLHF TGTGCCAGCAGTTACGGGGGGACAGGAACTTCACCCCTCCACTTT
TRBJ1-2 TRBD1 TRBV6-2/TRBV6-3 few CASSWDDRGANYGYTF TGTGCCAGCAGCTGGGACGACAGGGGAGCTAACTATGGCTACACCTTC
TRBJ1-2 NA TRBV5-1 many CASSLDGQTYNYGYTF TGCGCCAGCAGCTTGGATGGCCAGACTTATAACTATGGCTACACCTTC
TRBJ2-1 NA TRBV12-3/TRBV12-4 few CASSLGQGGYNEQFF TGTGCCAGCAGTTTAGGGCAGGGTGGCTACAATGAGCAGTTCTTC
TRBJ2-3 TRBD2 TRBV25-1 few CASSSDPGLAFADTQYF TGTGCCAGCAGTTCGGATCCGGGACTAGCTTTCGCAGATACGCAGTATTTT
TRBJ2-7 TRBD1 TRBV28 many CASSFPRTGGRGEQYF TGTGCCAGCAGTTTCCCCCGGACAGGGGGCCGGGGCGAGCAGTACTTC
TRBJ2-5 NA TRBV7-3 few CASSPLGYPRRETQYF TGTGCCAGCAGCCCCCTTGGTTATCCTAGGCGGGAGACCCAGTACTTC
TRBJ1-2 NA TRBV29-1 many CSVGAGSDYGYTF TGCAGCGTTGGGGCAGGGAGCGACTATGGCTACACCTTC
TRBJ2-6 NA TRBV13 many CASSFGAVNSGANVLTF TGTGCCAGCAGCTTTGGTGCAGTGAACTCTGGGGCCAACGTCCTGACTTTC
TRBJ2-3 NA TRBV7-2 many CASSLGGRTDTQYF TGTGCCAGCAGCTTGGGAGGAAGGACAGATACGCAGTATTTT
TRBJ2-1 NA TRBV14 NA CASSQFVSVRNEQFF TGTGCCAGCAGCCAATTCGTTAGCGTTAGGAATGAGCAGTTCTTC
TRBJ2-1 TRBD2 TRBV4-2 few CASSQAALAGSNEQFF TGTGCCAGCAGCCAAGCCGCACTAGCGGGAAGCAATGAGCAGTTCTTC
TRBJ2-2 NA TRBV5-1 many CASSPGLGLGGELFF TGCGCCAGCAGCCCAGGGCTTGGCCTTGGCGGGGAGCTGTTTTTT
TRBJ2-2 TRBD1 TRBV7-2 few CASSLVAGGLTGELFF TGTGCCAGCAGCTTAGTAGCAGGGGGCTTGACCGGGGAGCTGTTTTTT
TRBJ1-1 NA TRBV5-1 NA CASSNQRGPNTEAFF TGCGCCAGCAGCAACCAGAGAGGGCCGAACACTGAAGCTTTCTTT